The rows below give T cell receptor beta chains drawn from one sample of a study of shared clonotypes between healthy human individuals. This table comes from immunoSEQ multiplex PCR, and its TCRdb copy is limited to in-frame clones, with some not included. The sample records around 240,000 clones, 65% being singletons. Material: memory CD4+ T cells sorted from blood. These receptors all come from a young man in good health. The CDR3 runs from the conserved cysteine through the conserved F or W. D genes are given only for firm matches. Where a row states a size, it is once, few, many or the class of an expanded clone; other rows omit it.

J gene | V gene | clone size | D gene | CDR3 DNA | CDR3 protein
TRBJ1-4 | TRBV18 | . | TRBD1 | TGTGCCAGCTCACCGGGACAGATAAATGAAAAACTGTTTTTT | CASSPGQINEKLFF
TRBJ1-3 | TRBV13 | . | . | TGTGCCAGCAGCCCCCTAGGGGGAGAGGGGGGAAACACCATATATTTT | CASSPLGGEGGNTIYF
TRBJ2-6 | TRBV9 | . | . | TGTGCCAGCAGCGTAGATGTCAGGGGAACTGGGGCCAACGTCCTGACTTTC | CASSVDVRGTGANVLTF
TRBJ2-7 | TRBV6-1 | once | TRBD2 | TGTGCCAGCAGTGAACCCTCGCGACTAGCCGGGGGAGGGGAGCAGTACTTC | CASSEPSRLAGGGEQYF
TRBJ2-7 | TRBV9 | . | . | TGTGCCAGCAGCCCACGGACAGTCTCCTACGAGCAGTACTTC | CASSPRTVSYEQYF
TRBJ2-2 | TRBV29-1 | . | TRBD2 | TGCAGCGTTGGGAAGGGAGGGACCACCGGGGAGCTGTTTTTT | CSVGKGGTTGELFF
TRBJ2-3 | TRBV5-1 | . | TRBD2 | TGCGCCAGCAGTCGGGTCAGCGGGAGGGCCAAGATAGATACGCAGTATTTT | CASSRVSGRAKIDTQYF
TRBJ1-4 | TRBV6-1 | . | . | TGTGCCAGCAAGGCGGGTGCCTCTGGGGAAAAACTGTTTTTT | CASKAGASGEKLFF
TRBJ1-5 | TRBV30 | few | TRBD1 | TGTGCCTGGAGTGTACAGGGGACGCCCCAGCATTTT | CAWSVQGTPQHF
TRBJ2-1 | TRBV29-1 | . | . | TGCAGCGTTGCTGGGTACAATGAGCAGTTCTTC | CSVAGYNEQFF
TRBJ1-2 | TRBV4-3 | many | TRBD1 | TGCGCCAGCAGCCGTGGACAGGGAGTTTATGGCTACACCTTC | CASSRGQGVYGYTF
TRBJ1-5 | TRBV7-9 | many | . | TGTGCCAGCAGCTCATCAGGGGTGAGCAATCAGCCCCAGCATTTT | CASSSSGVSNQPQHF
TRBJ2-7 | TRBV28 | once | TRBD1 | TGTGCCAGCAGTTATACCGACAGGGGGCACCCCTACGAGCAGTACTTC | CASSYTDRGHPYEQYF
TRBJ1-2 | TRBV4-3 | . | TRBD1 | TGCGCCAGCAGCCAGGGAGGGACAGGCGGAGGGTATGGCTACACCTTC | CASSQGGTGGGYGYTF
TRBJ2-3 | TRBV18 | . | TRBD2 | TGTGCCAGCTCAACAGAATTCCCTTTAGCGGGAGTCACAGATACGCAGTATTTT | CASSTEFPLAGVTDTQYF
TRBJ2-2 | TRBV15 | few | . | TGTGCCACCAGCAGAGAATACGGGAGAGGCGGGGAGCTGTTTTTT | CATSREYGRGGELFF
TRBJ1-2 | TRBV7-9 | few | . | TGTGCCAGCAGCTTGAGCAGGGACTATGGCTACACCTTC | CASSLSRDYGYTF
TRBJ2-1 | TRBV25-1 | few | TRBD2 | TGTGCCAGCAGTGCCCCAGCGGGACCCTACAATGAGCAGTTCTTC | CASSAPAGPYNEQFF
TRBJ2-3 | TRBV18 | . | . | TGTGCCAGCTCACCAGGTACCCCAGGGGCCGGAGATACGCAGTATTTT | CASSPGTPGAGDTQYF
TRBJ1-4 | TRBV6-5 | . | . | TGTGCCAGCAGTTACCTTGGGGGTGAAAAACTGTTTTTT | CASSYLGGEKLFF
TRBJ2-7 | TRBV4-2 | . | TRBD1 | TGTGCCAGCAGATCCGGGACAGGGGACTACGAGCAGTACTTC | CASRSGTGDYEQYF
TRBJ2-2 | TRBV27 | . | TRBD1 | TGTGCCAGCAGTTTCAGACAGGGGGTGTTTCCCGGGGAGCTGTTTTTT | CASSFRQGVFPGELFF
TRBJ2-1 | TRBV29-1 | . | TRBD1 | TGCAGCGTCCAAACGGGACAGGGGTACAATGAGCAGTTCTTC | CSVQTGQGYNEQFF
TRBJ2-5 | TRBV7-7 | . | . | TGTGCCAGCAGCTTAGCGGGACGAAACGAAGAGACCCAGTACTTC | CASSLAGRNEETQYF
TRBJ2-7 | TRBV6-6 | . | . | TGTGCCAGCAGTTCGCTGGGTTTCGAGCAGTACTTC | CASSSLGFEQYF
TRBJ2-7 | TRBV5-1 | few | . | TGCGCCAGCAGCTTAGAAGAGGCCTCCTACGAGCAGTACTTC | CASSLEEASYEQYF
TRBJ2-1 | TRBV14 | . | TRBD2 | TGTGCCAGCAGCCAAGGGGGACTAGCGGGCAATGAGCAGTTCTTC | CASSQGGLAGNEQFF
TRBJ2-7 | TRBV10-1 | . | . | TGCGCCAGCAGTGAGTCGACTCGGAGGCTATACTACGAGCAGTACTTC | CASSESTRRLYYEQYF
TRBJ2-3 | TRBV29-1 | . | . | TGCAGCGTTGTGAGGGCCCAAGAAGATACGCAGTATTTT | CSVVRAQEDTQYF
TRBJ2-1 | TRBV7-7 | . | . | TGTGCTAGCAGCTTAGGGAGATACAATGAGCAGTTCTTC | CASSLGRYNEQFF
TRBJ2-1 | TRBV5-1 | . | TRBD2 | TGCGCCAGCAGCTCTCTAGCGGGAGGATACAATGAGCAGTTCTTC | CASSSLAGGYNEQFF
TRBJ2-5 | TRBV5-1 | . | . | TGCGCCAGCAGCTTGGAGCGGGAAGAGACCCAGTACTTC | CASSLEREETQYF
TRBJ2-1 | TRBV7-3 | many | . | TGTGCCAGCAGCTTGGGTCCAGGGGCCACCTACAATGAGCAGTTCTTC | CASSLGPGATYNEQFF
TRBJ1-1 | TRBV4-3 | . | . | TGCGCCAGCAGCCAAGAGCAGGGCTTGGTAACTGAAGCTTTCTTT | CASSQEQGLVTEAFF
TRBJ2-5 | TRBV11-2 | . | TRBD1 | TGTGCCAGCAGCGCCGGGACAGGGGCCCAAGAGACCCAGTACTTC | CASSAGTGAQETQYF
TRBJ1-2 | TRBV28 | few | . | TGTGCCAGCAGTGAAGGAGGAGTGGCGAACTATGGCTACACCTTC | CASSEGGVANYGYTF
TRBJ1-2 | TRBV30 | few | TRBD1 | TGTGCCTGGACGACAGGGTTCGGTAACTATGGCTACACCTTC | CAWTTGFGNYGYTF
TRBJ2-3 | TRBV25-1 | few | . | TGTGCCAGCAGTGTGCGTGCTAGCACAGATACGCAGTATTTT | CASSVRASTDTQYF
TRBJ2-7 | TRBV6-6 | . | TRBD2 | TGTGCCAGCAGTCCCCCTCTGGGCGGGAGGGTCTACGAGCAGTACTTC | CASSPPLGGRVYEQYF
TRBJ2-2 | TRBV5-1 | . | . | TGCGCCAGCCGACCCTCGACCCGAAACACCGGGGAGCTGTTTTTT | CASRPSTRNTGELFF
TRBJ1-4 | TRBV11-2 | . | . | TGTGCCAGCAGATGGGGTAGGGGACAAACGGCAACTAATGAAAAACTGTTTTTT | CASRWGRGQTATNEKLFF
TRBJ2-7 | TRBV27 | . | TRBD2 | TGTGCCAGCAGTTTAGGGGGTCGCGGTCTAGCGGGTGAGACCTACGAGCAGTACTTC | CASSLGGRGLAGETYEQYF
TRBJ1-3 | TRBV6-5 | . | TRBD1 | TGTGCCAGCAGTTACTCGGCCAGGGGGCTTGGAAACACCATATATTTT | CASSYSARGLGNTIYF
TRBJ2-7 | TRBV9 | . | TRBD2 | TGTGCCAGCAGCGGGGGACTAGATCGCTACGAGCAGTACTTC | CASSGGLDRYEQYF
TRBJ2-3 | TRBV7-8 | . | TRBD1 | TGTGCCAGCAGCACCGACAGGGGCAGCACAGATACGCAGTATTTT | CASSTDRGSTDTQYF
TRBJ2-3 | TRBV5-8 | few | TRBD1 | TGTGCCAGCAGCTTTGGGACAGTTAGCACAGATACGCAGTATTTT | CASSFGTVSTDTQYF
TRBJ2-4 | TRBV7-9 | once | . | TGTGCCAGCAGCTTAGGGGGGACCGCCAAAAACATTCAGTACTTC | CASSLGGTAKNIQYF
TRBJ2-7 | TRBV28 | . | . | TGTGCCAGCCTACGGGCAGGGGTGTGGCACGAGCAGTACTTC | CASLRAGVWHEQYF
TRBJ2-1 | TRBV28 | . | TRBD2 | TGTGCCAGCAGTTTTAGCACTTTAGCGGGAACACAATCGGAGCAGTTCTTC | CASSFSTLAGTQSEQFF
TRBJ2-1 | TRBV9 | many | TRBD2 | TGTGCCAGCAGCGGAATAGCGGGACCCTACAATGAGCAGTTCTTC | CASSGIAGPYNEQFF
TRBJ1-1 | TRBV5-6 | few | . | TGTGCCACCAGTCGAGGGCGGACCACTGAAGCTTTCTTT | CATSRGRTTEAFF
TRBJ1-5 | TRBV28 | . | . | TGTGCCAGCAGTTTCAGCGGTCAGCCCCAGCATTTT | CASSFSGQPQHF